The subject of this entry is one TCR beta chain. Its antigen is still unknown. This likely reflects a read error, since a far larger clone is one base away. The sample comes from a study of blood T cells in healthy people across ages (dated by TCRdb to about 2015). Study-level background: Template switching captured roughly one uniquely barcoded TCR beta cDNA molecule per two T cells in model experiments. Age-related changes in TCR beta repertoire diversity were measured in the study by deep sequencing normalized with unique cDNA molecular identifiers. Donors were grouped into four age groups: young (average about 15 years), middle-aged (roughly 37), aged (around 66) and long-lived (around 80). To avoid experimental bias, donors of different ages were randomly spread across the sequencing lanes. Two additional independent replicas of 1 million unique cDNA reads from the same blood draw were analyzed for two donors (one aged 18 to 29 and one aged 80 or older). The paper's findings and limits, for the study overall: The long-lived group showed more naive CD4+ T cells, fewer expanded clones and increased TCR diversity than the aged group, suggesting age selection. Observed TCR beta diversity per million T cells fell roughly linearly with age, and a significant reduction was already apparent by age around 36. There was a strong correlation between observed TCR beta diversity and the percentage of naive T cells measured by flow cytometry. Because the CMV infection status of the donors was unknown, age-related changes in expanded clonotypes may potentially have been confounded. Bulk unsorted PBMC profiling prevented conclusive comparison of naive and antigen-experienced compartments. Estimates of total diversity based on one million sequenced T cells were regarded as lower bounds and as underestimates.

The library was built by means of 5' RACE. A second PCR of roughly 6 to 12 cycles was run with a J-beta primer mix and a sample-barcoded 5' primer. A template-switch 5' adaptor carrying 12 random nucleotides introduced a unique molecular identifier onto each TCR beta cDNA molecule. Each sample yielded at least 3 million CDR3-containing paired-end reads. The Mint cDNA synthesis kit, primed by a TRBC-specific oligonucleotide, was used to synthesize first-strand cDNA from all RNA. Following uracil-DNA glycosylase treatment, all cDNA underwent a first 18-cycle PCR with the universal primers M1SS and BC2_uni_R. The original methods were these. Normalization of each sample was performed by random selection of 1 million high-quality reads, each carrying a distinct molecular identifier. Instead of being binned into consensus sequences, reads with shared molecular identifiers were discarded. MiTCR, set to a Q25 quality threshold and the strictest error-elimination algorithm, was used for CDR3 identification, clonotype clustering and error correction. Lower-bound total TCR beta diversity was estimated with a nonparametric unseen species model using Euler transformation. The raw public data were reprocessed by TCRdb itself: fastp quality trimming at Q25, MiXCR clonotype calling, in-frame beta chains only. Rows with a matching CDR3 protein are joined into one entry that keeps the most common DNA and genes. What appears here as the V and J calls and clone size reflects TCRdb's work, not the paper's. This sample is represented by fewer than 2 million distinct CDR3 sequences; roughly 43% of them were singletons. About 21% of the sample rests with the top ten.

The 35 to 40 donors, aged roughly 6 to 95 years, were systemically healthy Caucasian individuals from Russia. Ten milliliters of peripheral blood were drawn from each donor into EDTA-treated Vacutainer tubes. Ficoll-Paque density-gradient centrifugation was used to isolate PBMCs, with at least 6.5 million per sample. Total RNA, at least 6 micrograms per sample, was extracted from PBMCs with Trizol reagent. For every donor, flow cytometry on a PBMC aliquot measured the percentage of naive CD45RAhigh/CD27high T cells. Sequencing input: blood. This TCR was sampled from a human donor in good health.

The CDR3 sequence is CASSLGGGQGTQYF. The nucleotides read TGTGCCAGCAGCTTAGGGGGGGGCCAAGGGACCCAGTACTTC. The V and J segments used are TRBV7-2 and TRBJ2-5; a tentative D call is TRBD2 (7 bases match). Per the germline V gene, SGHTA is the CDR1 and FQGNSA is the CDR2. Its CDR3 holds 14 amino acids, cysteine through phenylalanine. Kept here is only the CDR3 DNA, which spans 42 bases and is read in frame from base 1.